One sample yielded the 28 T cell receptor beta chains listed below, sequenced in a study of T cell clonality in common variable immunodeficiency. Study findings and constraints: Fewer deletions and N-nucleotide insertions were reportedly seen in common variable immunodeficiency TCR beta sequences.

For these TCRs, the target antigens are not known. Produced via immunoSEQ multiplex PCR; TCRdb's table is partial and in-frame only. This sample includes roughly 14,000 clones with no singletons; its ten biggest clones take up over 9.5%. Sequenced material: peripheral blood mononuclear cells. These TCRs come from a human donor with common variable immunodeficiency.

With respect to this clone: With the read ending 3 residues before the CDR3 end, the germline J gene is used to fill in that end. The chain employs TRBV11-3 and TRBJ2-5; 7 nucleotides line up with TRBD2. The CDR3 is made up of 14 amino acids. Per germline, CDR1 SGHNT and CDR2 YENEEA. CDR3 DNA (partial): TGTGCCAGCAGCTTGGGCCTAGCGGATGGAACC. It encodes CASSLGLADGT. The whole CDR3 sequence is CASSLGLADGTQYF.

As to this clone: The read falls 3 residues short of the CDR3 end, and the missing part is taken from the germline J gene. The V gene is TRBV7-9, the J gene TRBJ1-1, with a weak D call TRBD1 (5 bases). Germline CDR1 is SEHNR and CDR2 is FQNEAQ (reference sequence). The CDR3 has 12 residues. The CDR3 bases that were read are TGTGCCAGCAGCTTAGCGGGGGGGGAA. Protein: CASSLAGGE. The full CDR3 protein is CASSLAGGEAFF.

A remark on this clone: The observed sequence ends 3 residues before the CDR3 terminus, with the missing tail filled in from the germline J gene. V gene TRBV19 combines with J gene TRBJ2-1; the match to TRBD1 covers 10 bases. V shed 9 bases, J shed 0 bases, and the junction held 2 bases outside the gene matches. The CDR3 spans 14 residues. Germline lookup yields CDR1 LNHDA and CDR2 SQIVND (reference sequence). The CDR3 loop is CARGQGNSYNEQFF. The sequenced part of the CDR3 DNA is TGTGCCAGGGGACAGGGGAACTCCTACAATGAG.

With regard to this clone: The CDR3 is cut off 3 residues early in the read; its end comes from the germline J gene. The V and J genes are TRBV29-1 and TRBJ1-2, with 7 positions matching TRBD1. CDR3 length: 13 amino acids. The V gene's germline CDR1 is SQVTM and CDR2 ANQGSEA. V was pared by 7 bases and J by 3 bases, with 8 bases of the junction left unmatched. The CDR3 is CSAEGQTDYGYTF. CDR3 bases read: TGCAGCGCCGAGGGACAGACCGACTATGGC.

This clone was seen a handful of times. The CDR3 bases that were read are TGTGCCAGCAGCTTAAGTATGAGGTCCGAG. As protein: CASSLSMRSE. The full CDR3 sequence reads CASSLSMRSEQYF. The V gene is TRBV7-8, the J gene TRBJ2-7, with unresolved D. The CDR3 end is not reached by the read, which stops 3 residues before it; the germline J gene fills it in. The CDR3 totals 13 residues. Per the germline V gene, CDR1 is SGHVS and CDR2 is FQNEAQ. Trimming cost V 2 bases and J 6 bases, with 11 bases left between them.

In regard to this clone: The read comes to an end 3 residues before the CDR3 does, leaving the germline J gene to fill in the end. The rearrangement joins TRBV20-1 to TRBJ2-5; no definite D call. Per germline, CDR1 DFQATT and CDR2 SNEGSKA (reference sequence). V was pared by 5 bases and J by 1 base, with 14 bases between. The CDR3 covers 14 residues. The covered CDR3 bases are TGCAGTGCTTCCGCTACCCCTGCCCAAGAGACC. Translation: CSASATPAQET. The entire CDR3 protein reads CSASATPAQETQYF.

Regarding this clone: The read falls 3 residues short of the CDR3 end, and the missing part is taken from the germline J gene. The chain joins TRBV18 to TRBJ2-7; 9 bases align to TRBD1. There are 16 residues in the CDR3. Germline trimming cut 2 bases from V and 5 bases from J; bases unmatched to any gene: 10. Germline lookup yields CDR1 KGHSH and CDR2 LQKENI. CDR3 region: CASSPATGQGKNEQYF. The DNA read from the CDR3 is TGTGCCAGCTCACCAGCGACGGGACAGGGTAAGAACGAG.

This clone was observed a handful of times. The read comes to an end 3 residues before the CDR3 does, leaving the germline J gene to fill in the end. The chain combines TRBV2 with TRBJ1-3, with D hard to call. CDR1 and CDR2 (germline): SNHLY, FYNNEI. The CDR3 consists of 14 residues. With 11 bases removed from V and 1 base from J, the gap between germline ends came to 15 bases. Incomplete CDR3 DNA: TGTGCCGGCACTACGATCGGGTCTGGAAACACC. Translation: CAGTTIGSGNT. The full CDR3 reads CAGTTIGSGNTIYF. Together with reference TRBV2 and TRBJ1-3, the CDR3 gives the full variable domain: EPEVTQTPSHQVTQMGQEVILRCVPISNHLYFYWYRQILGQKVEFLVSFYNNEISEKSEIFDDQFSVERPDGSNFTLKIRSTKLEDSAMYFCAGTTIGSGNTIYFGEGSWLTVV.

This clone was found a few times. The observed sequence ends 3 residues before the CDR3 terminus, with the missing tail filled in from the germline J gene. The V call is TRBV19, the J call TRBJ2-5, with 9 bases matching TRBD1. This CDR3 is 16 amino acids long. V gave up 3 bases and J gave up 2 bases; unmatched junction bases: 7. The germline gives CDR1 LNHDA, CDR2 SQIVND (reference sequence). The CDR3 bases that were read are TGTGCCAGTAGTATCTATCTCGGACAGGGGCAAGAGACC. It encodes CASSIYLGQGQET. The CDR3 in full is CASSIYLGQGQETQYF.

This clone has only a few counts. The sequenced fragment ends 3 residues before the CDR3 boundary, so the rest is inferred from the germline J gene. The chain has TRBV23-1 and TRBJ2-7; D is ambiguous. TRBV23-1 belongs to the ORF category, with a function that is uncertain. The CDR3 is 13 amino acids. Trimming shortened V by 2 bases and J by 5 bases, and 10 bases separated the two germline ends. CDR3 region: CASSQIGSDEQYF. The CDR3 DNA, read in part, is TGCGCCAGCAGTCAAATCGGTTCGGACGAG.

As concerns this clone: Read data end 3 residues before the CDR3 end; the end is taken from the germline J gene. V gene TRBV2 combines with J gene TRBJ1-6, with D perhaps matching TRBD1 (6 bases). The V end lost 7 bases, the J end lost 7 bases, and 17 bases lay between the germline ends. Per germline, CDR1 SNHLY and CDR2 FYNNEI. The length of the CDR3 is 15 residues. This CDR3 is CASTLGDTKNSPLHF. The covered CDR3 bases are TGTGCCAGCACTTTAGGGGACACCAAAAATTCACCC.

This clone was detected many times. The CDR3 extends 3 residues past the end of the read, so its final part is completed from the germline J gene. The rearrangement uses TRBV18 and TRBJ1-2, with 8 nucleotides matching TRBD1. Germline assignment: CDR1 KGHSH and CDR2 LQKENI. The CDR3 has 13 amino acids. With V trimmed by 3 bases and J by 5 bases, 2 bases remained unmatched. CDR3 residues: CASSPGQGYGYTF. CDR3 DNA (partial): TGTGCCAGCTCACCTGGACAGGGTTATGGC.

Points on this clone: The read gets to within 3 residues of the CDR3 end, and the germline J gene fills in the rest. The rearrangement links TRBV18 to TRBJ1-1; possibly TRBD1 for D (5 bases). V was trimmed by 4 bases and J by 2 bases, leaving 8 bases between them. Germline V lookup: CDR1 KGHSH, CDR2 LQKENI. There are 13 residues in the CDR3. The CDR3 sequence is CASSQGINTEAFF. The part of the CDR3 DNA that was read is TGTGCCAGCTCACAGGGGATAAACACTGAA. The full variable domain, rest sourced from reference TRBV18 and TRBJ1-1, is NAGVMQNPRHLVRRRGQEARLRCSPMKGHSHVYWYRQLPEEGLKFMVYLQKENIIDESGMPKERFSAEFPKEGPSILRIQQVVRGDSAAYFCASSQGINTEAFFGQGTRLTVV.

This clone was detected only a few times. The CDR3 extends 3 residues past the end of the read, so its final part is completed from the germline J gene. This chain links TRBV19 with TRBJ2-1; D is ambiguous. Germline V gene sequence: CDR1 LNHDA, CDR2 SQIVND (reference sequence). CDR3 size: 13 residues. V was cut by 11 bases and J by 4 bases, with 15 bases left in between. Incomplete CDR3 DNA: TGTGCCTGCGCGCAGGCCAAATACAATGAG. It yields the protein CACAQAKYNE. The whole CDR3 reads CACAQAKYNEQFF.

This clone was observed at least ten times. The sequence runs out 3 residues before the end of the CDR3; the remainder is reconstructed from the germline J gene. This chain uses TRBV14 with TRBJ2-1; 14 bases match TRBD2. The ends lost 4 bases at V and 6 bases at J; junction bases unmatched: 2. Germline CDR1 and CDR2: SGHDN and FVKESK. The CDR3 runs 15 residues. This chain's CDR3 is CASSRLAGGFNEQFF. Partial CDR3 DNA: TGTGCCAGCAGCCGACTAGCGGGAGGGTTCAATGAG.

This clone has a handful of counts. The CDR3 extends 3 residues past the end of the read, so its final part is completed from the germline J gene. The V call is TRBV7-9, the J call TRBJ2-7; 15 nucleotides agree with TRBD2. This CDR3 has 15 amino acids. CDR1 SEHNR and CDR2 FQNEAQ come from the germline V gene (reference sequence). Trimming at V came to 5 bases and at J to 5 bases, leaving 4 bases not matched to a gene. CDR3 amino acids: CASSRGLAGGHEQYF. The sequenced CDR3 bases are TGTGCCAGCAGCCGCGGACTAGCGGGAGGGCACGAG.

Comment on this clone: The missing CDR3 end, 3 residues past where the read stops, is filled in from the germline J gene. This chain uses TRBV7-9 with TRBJ1-1, with D tentatively TRBD1 (5 bases). CDR1 is SEHNR and CDR2 is FQNEAQ in the germline V gene (reference sequence). There are 13 residues in the CDR3. Trimming took 3 bases from V and 6 from J, leaving 11 bases between them. The sequenced part of the CDR3 DNA is TGTGCCAGCAGCTTTACGGGGGAGGCTGAA. This codes for CASSFTGEAE. The full-length CDR3 reads as CASSFTGEAEAFF.

The sample holds a few counts of this clone. The DNA ends 3 residues before the CDR3 does, and the rest of the CDR3 is filled in from the germline J gene. The gene calls are TRBV2 and TRBJ2-3; TRBD1 aligns across 8 bases. Losses at the gene ends were 3 bases for V and 1 base for J; bases not matched to a gene: 6. In germline, CDR1 is SNHLY, CDR2 FYNNEI. This CDR3 comprises 16 residues. The sequenced part of the CDR3 DNA is TGTGCCAGCAGTGAGGAGGACAGGGTATGCACAGATACG. Translation gives CASSEEDRVCTDT. The CDR3 reads in full as CASSEEDRVCTDTQYF. Variable domain in full (rest from reference TRBV2 and TRBJ2-3): EPEVTQTPSHQVTQMGQEVILRCVPISNHLYFYWYRQILGQKVEFLVSFYNNEISEKSEIFDDQFSVERPDGSNFTLKIRSTKLEDSAMYFCASSEEDRVCTDTQYFGPGTRLTVL.

On this clone itself: With the read ending 3 residues before the CDR3 end, the germline J gene is used to fill in that end. This chain connects TRBV19 to TRBJ2-7; 9 bases line up with TRBD1. Germline V gene sequence: CDR1 LNHDA, CDR2 SQIVND (reference sequence). The V and J ends lost 3 bases and 6 bases, in that order; junction bases with no gene match: 15. The CDR3 spans 17 residues. The sequenced part of the CDR3 DNA is TGTGCCAGTAGTATGTATCCCACGGGACAGGGTGAGGGCGAG. It specifies CASSMYPTGQGEGE. The full CDR3 reads CASSMYPTGQGEGEQYF.

This clone occurred a few times. The read halts 3 residues ahead of the CDR3 end, with the missing end drawn from the germline J gene. V is TRBV13 and J is TRBJ1-2; D unclear. V was clipped by 6 bases and J by 5 bases, with 10 bases between them. Per germline, CDR1 PRHDT and CDR2 FYEKMQ (reference sequence). The CDR3 contains 12 residues. The part of the CDR3 DNA that was read is TGTGCCAGCAGGGGCGGGCGGTATGGC. Translating gives CASRGGRYG. The complete CDR3 protein is CASRGGRYGYTF.

The table lists this clone with a few counts. The CDR3 end falls 3 residues outside the read, so it is completed with the germline J gene. The chain recombines TRBV2 with TRBJ2-5; D may be TRBD1 (6 bases). CDR1 and CDR2 from the germline V gene are SNHLY and FYNNEI. There are 15 residues in the CDR3. Trimming stripped 2 bases from V and 4 bases from J, with 14 bases between. This chain's CDR3 is CASSEYSGVGETQYF. Partial CDR3 DNA: TGTGCCAGCAGTGAATATTCAGGGGTTGGAGAGACC.

The CDR3 is CASSRDYYNEQFF. The covered CDR3 bases are TGTGCCAGCAGCCGCGACTACTACAATGAG. The rearrangement links TRBV7-9 to TRBJ2-1, with a possible D match to TRBD2 (5 bases). The CDR3 extends 3 residues past the end of the read, so its final part is completed from the germline J gene. Trimming took 5 bases from V and 3 from J, leaving 8 bases between them. Looked up from germline, CDR1 is SEHNR and CDR2 is FQNEAQ (reference sequence). CDR3 length: 13 residues.

About this clone itself: The missing CDR3 end, 3 residues past where the read stops, is filled in from the germline J gene. This chain links TRBV7-9 with TRBJ2-5; TRBD1 matches 10 bases. The CDR3 totals 15 residues. The junction had 4 bases not matched to a gene; V was cut back by 4 bases and J by 2 bases. Germline assignment: CDR1 SEHNR and CDR2 FQNEAQ (reference sequence). The CDR3 here is CASSYWTGGQETQYF. Incomplete CDR3 DNA: TGTGCCAGCAGCTACTGGACAGGGGGTCAAGAGACC.

Notes on this clone: The CDR3 is cut off 3 residues early in the read; its end comes from the germline J gene. The rearrangement uses TRBV7-9 and TRBJ2-5; D possibly corresponds to TRBD2 (5 bases). The CDR3 covers 13 residues. Germline assignment: CDR1 SEHNR and CDR2 FQNEAQ (reference sequence). The ends were cut back, 5 bases at V and 1 base at J, with 8 bases in the middle. The sequenced part of the CDR3 DNA is TGTGCCAGCAGCCAGAGGGCCCAAGAGACC. Translating it yields CASSQRAQET. In full, the CDR3 is CASSQRAQETQYF.

This clone has more than one count but fewer than ten. The read is 3 residues too short to cover the CDR3 end, so that end is filled in from the germline J gene. The genes are TRBV6-1 and TRBJ2-1; 8 bases fit TRBD2. The CDR3 runs 15 residues. In germline, CDR1 is MNHNS, CDR2 SASEGT. Losses at the gene ends were 2 bases for V and 7 bases for J; bases not matched to a gene: 7. CDR3 amino acids: CASSETAGGVNEQFF. The part of the CDR3 DNA that was read is TGTGCCAGCAGTGAAACCGCGGGGGGCGTAAATGAG.

As for this clone: The read stops 3 residues short of the end of the CDR3; the missing end is completed from the germline J gene. This rearrangement joins TRBV7-2 to TRBJ1-1; D gene uncertain. The ends were cut back, 1 base at V and 6 bases at J, with 12 bases in the middle. The CDR3 covers 14 residues. Germline CDR1 SGHTA, CDR2 FQGNSA. The covered CDR3 bases are TGTGCCAGCAGCTTAGTACTTCTCAGCGCTGAA. Translating it yields CASSLVLLSAE. The CDR3 as a whole reads CASSLVLLSAEAFF.

Points on this clone: The read ends 3 residues early relative to the CDR3; the germline J gene fills the gap. The chain joins TRBV10-3 to TRBJ1-6, with D possibly being TRBD1 (5 bases). Germline assignment: CDR1 ENHRY and CDR2 SYGVKD. The CDR3 sequence is 14 residues long. V was cut by 3 bases and J by 6 bases, with 9 bases left in between. Incomplete CDR3 DNA: TGTGCCATCAGTGATCCCCAGGGTAATTCACCC. This codes for CAISDPQGNSP. The complete CDR3 reads CAISDPQGNSPLHF.

This clone has a handful of counts. The read finishes 3 residues shy of the CDR3 end, and the germline J gene is used to complete it. The chain recombines TRBV7-2 with TRBJ1-1; D is undetermined. CDR1 is SGHTA and CDR2 is FQGNSA in the germline V gene. The V end lost 0 bases, the J end lost 1 base, and 15 bases lay between the germline ends. CDR3 length equals 17 residues. CDR3 bases read: TGTGCCAGCAGCTTAGCGCAGGCAGGTGTCGGGAACACTGAA. Its protein is CASSLAQAGVGNTE. The full CDR3 reads CASSLAQAGVGNTEAFF.